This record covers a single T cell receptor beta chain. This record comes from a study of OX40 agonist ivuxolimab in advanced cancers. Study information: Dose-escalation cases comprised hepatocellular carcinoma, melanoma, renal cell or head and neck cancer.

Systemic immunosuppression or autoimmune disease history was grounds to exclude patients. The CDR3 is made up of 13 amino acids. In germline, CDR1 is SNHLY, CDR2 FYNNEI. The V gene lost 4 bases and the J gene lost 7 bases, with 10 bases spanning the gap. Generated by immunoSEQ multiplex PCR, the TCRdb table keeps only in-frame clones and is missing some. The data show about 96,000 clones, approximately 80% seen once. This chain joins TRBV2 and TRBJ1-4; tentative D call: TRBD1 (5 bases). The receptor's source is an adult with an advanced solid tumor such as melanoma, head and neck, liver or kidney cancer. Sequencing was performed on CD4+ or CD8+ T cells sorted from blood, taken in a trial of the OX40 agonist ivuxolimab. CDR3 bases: TGTGCCAGCAGTGGGGACCAAGGTGAAAAACTGTTTTTT. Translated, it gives CASSGDQGEKLFF.